This TCR beta chain was captured by sequencing in a study of a mutant IDH1 vaccine in newly diagnosed glioma. The data were produced by immunoSEQ multiplex PCR, yet TCRdb's version contains in-frame clones alone and is incomplete. The top ten clones hold about 1.4% of a sample with around 54,000 clones, over 70% of them seen once. Time point in this sample: week 23, last vaccination. The investigators gave 300 ug of mutant IDH1 20-mer peptide in each vaccine dose, together with topical imiquimod. As concerns this clone: What it binds is unknown.

Germline values: CDR1 SGHTA, CDR2 FQGNSA. This CDR3 region has 14 residues. V dropped 5 bases and J dropped 1; count of bases not matched to a gene: 3. The rearrangement joins TRBV7-2 to TRBJ2-7; 9 bases line up with TRBD1. The TCR originated in a man aged 35 to 55 with glioma. Sequences were derived from PBMCs, sampled from a glioma patient whose treatment included an IDH1 peptide vaccine. CDR3 region: CASSPGTGSYEQYF. Here the CDR3 DNA reads TGTGCCAGCAGCCCCGGGACAGGGTCCTACGAGCAGTACTTC.